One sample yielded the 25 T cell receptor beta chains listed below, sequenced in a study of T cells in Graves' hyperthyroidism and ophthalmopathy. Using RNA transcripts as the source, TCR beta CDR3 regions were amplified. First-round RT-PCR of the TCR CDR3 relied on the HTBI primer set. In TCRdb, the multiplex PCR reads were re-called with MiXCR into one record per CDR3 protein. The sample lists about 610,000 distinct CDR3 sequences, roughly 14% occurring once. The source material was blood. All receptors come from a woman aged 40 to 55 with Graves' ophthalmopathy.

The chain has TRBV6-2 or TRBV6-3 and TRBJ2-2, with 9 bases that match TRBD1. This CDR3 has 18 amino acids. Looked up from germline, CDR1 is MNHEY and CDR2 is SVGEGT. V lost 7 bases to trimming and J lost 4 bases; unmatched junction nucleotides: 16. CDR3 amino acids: CASNPLLPGQGGTGELFF. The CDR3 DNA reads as TGTGCCAGCAACCCCCTCCTACCGGGACAGGGCGGCACCGGGGAGCTGTTTTTT.

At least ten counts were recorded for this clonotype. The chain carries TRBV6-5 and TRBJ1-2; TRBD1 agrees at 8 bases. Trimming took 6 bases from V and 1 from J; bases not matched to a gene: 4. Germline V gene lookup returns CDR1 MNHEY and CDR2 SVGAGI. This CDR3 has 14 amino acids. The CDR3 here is CASRRDRGNYGYTF. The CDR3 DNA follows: TGTGCCAGCAGACGCGACAGGGGTAACTATGGCTACACCTTC.

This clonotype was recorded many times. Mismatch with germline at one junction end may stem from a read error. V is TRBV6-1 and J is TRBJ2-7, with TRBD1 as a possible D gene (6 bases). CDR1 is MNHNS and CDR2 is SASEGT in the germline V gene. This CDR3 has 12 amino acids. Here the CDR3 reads CASKDRVYEQYF. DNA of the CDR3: TGTGCCAGCAAGGACAGAGTCTACGAGCAATACTTC.

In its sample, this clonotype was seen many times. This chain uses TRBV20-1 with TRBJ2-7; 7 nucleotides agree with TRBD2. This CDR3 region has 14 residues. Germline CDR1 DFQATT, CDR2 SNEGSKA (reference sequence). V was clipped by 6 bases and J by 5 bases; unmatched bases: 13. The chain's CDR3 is CSARSGGGPNEQYF. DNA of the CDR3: TGCAGTGCAAGGTCGGGGGGAGGGCCTAACGAGCAGTACTTC.

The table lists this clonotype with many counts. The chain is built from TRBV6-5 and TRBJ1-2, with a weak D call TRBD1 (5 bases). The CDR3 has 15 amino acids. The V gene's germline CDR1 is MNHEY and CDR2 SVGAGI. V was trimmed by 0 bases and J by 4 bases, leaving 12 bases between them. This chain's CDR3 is CASSYSNQGGYGYTF. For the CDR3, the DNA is TGTGCCAGCAGTTACTCGAATCAGGGCGGCTATGGCTACACCTTC.

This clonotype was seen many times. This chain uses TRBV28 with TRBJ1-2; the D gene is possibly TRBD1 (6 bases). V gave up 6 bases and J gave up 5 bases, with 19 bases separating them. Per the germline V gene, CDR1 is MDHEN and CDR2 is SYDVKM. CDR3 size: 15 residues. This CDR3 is CASSHRGVPYYGYTF. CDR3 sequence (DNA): TGTGCCAGCAGCCATAGGGGGGTACCCTATTATGGCTACACCTTC.

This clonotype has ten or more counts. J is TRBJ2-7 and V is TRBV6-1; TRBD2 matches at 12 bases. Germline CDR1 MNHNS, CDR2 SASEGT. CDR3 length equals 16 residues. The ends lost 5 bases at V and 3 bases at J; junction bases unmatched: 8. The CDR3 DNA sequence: TGTGCCAGCAGTCCTAGCGGGAGGGTTGAGCTCTACGAGCAGTACTTC. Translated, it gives CASSPSGRVELYEQYF.

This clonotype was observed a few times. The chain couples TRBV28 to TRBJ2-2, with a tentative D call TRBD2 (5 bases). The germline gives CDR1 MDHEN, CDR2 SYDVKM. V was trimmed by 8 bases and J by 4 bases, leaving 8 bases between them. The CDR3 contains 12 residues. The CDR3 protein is CASGLSTGELFF. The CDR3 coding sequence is TGTGCCAGCGGACTGAGCACCGGGGAGCTGTTTTTT.

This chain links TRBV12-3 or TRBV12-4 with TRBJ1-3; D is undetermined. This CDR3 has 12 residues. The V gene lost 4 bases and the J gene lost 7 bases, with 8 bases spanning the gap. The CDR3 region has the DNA TGTGCCAGCAGTTCGTTAGGTAACACCATATATTTT. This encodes CASSSLGNTIYF.

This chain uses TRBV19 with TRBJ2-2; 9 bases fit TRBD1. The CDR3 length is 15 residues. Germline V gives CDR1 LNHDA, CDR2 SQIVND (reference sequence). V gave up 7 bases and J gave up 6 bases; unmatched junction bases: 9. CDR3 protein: CASTITGGAPGELFF. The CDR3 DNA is TGTGCCAGTACAATCACAGGGGGCGCCCCCGGGGAGCTGTTTTTT.

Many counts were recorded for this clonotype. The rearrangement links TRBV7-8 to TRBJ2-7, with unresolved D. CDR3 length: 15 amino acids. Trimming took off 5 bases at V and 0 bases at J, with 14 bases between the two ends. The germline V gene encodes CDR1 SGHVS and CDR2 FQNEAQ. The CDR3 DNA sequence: TGTGCCAGCAGCCTTTTCGGAACAAGCTCCTACGAGCAGTACTTC. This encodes CASSLFGTSSYEQYF.

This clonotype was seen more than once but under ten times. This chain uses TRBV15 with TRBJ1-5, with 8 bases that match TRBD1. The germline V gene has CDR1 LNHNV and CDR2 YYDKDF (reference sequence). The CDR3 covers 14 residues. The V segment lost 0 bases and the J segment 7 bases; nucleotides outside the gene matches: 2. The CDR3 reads CATSRDRGQQPQHF. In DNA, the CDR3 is TGTGCCACCAGCAGAGACAGGGGGCAGCAGCCCCAGCATTTT.

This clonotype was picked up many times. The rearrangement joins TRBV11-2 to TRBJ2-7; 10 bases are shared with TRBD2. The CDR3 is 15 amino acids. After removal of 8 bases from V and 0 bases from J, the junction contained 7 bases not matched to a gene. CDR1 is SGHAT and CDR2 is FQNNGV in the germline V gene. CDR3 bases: TGTGCCAGCTCCCTAGCGGGAGTGCGCTCCTACGAGCAGTACTTC. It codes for CASSLAGVRSYEQYF. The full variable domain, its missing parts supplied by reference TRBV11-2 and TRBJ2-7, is EAGVAQSPRYKIIEKRQSVAFWCNPISGHATLYWYQQILGQGPKLLIQFQNNGVVDDSQLPKDRFSAERLKGVDSTLKIQPAKLEDSAVYLCASSLAGVRSYEQYFGPGTRLTVT.

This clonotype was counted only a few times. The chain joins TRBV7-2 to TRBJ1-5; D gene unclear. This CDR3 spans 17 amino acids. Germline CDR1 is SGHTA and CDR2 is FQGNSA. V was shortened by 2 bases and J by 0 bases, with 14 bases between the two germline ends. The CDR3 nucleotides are TGTGCCAGCAGCTTACGCCCGGACCCCACTAGCAATCAGCCCCAGCATTTT. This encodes CASSLRPDPTSNQPQHF.

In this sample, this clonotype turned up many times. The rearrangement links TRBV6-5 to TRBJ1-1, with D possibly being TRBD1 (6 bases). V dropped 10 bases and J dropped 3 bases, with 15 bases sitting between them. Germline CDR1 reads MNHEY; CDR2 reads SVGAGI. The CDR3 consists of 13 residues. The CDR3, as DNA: TGTGCCACCCGCTGGGGGGCAGACACTGAAGCTTTCTTT. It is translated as CATRWGADTEAFF.

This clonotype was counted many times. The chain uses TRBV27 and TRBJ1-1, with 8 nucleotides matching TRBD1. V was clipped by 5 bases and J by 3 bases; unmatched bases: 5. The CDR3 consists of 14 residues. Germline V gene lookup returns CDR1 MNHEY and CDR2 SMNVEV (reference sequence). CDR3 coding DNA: TGTGCCAGCAGTCACCAGGGGGCTGACACTGAAGCTTTCTTT. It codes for CASSHQGADTEAFF.

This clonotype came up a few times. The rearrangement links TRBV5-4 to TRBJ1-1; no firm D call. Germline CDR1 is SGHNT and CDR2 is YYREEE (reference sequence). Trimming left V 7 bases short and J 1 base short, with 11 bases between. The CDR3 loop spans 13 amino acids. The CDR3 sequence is CASRRSENTEAFF. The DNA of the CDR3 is TGTGCCAGCCGCCGATCTGAGAACACTGAAGCTTTCTTT.

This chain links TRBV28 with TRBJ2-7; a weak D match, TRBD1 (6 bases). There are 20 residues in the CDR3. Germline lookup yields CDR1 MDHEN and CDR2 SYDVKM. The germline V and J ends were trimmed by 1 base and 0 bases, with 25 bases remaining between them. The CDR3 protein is CASSLSHGQTTTLLSYEQYF. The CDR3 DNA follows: TGTGCCAGCAGTTTATCCCATGGACAGACGACCACCTTACTCTCCTACGAGCAGTACTTC. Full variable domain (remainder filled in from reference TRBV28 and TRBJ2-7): DVKVTQSSRYLVKRTGEKVFLECVQDMDHENMFWYRQDPGLGLRLIYFSYDVKMKEKGDIPEGYSVSREKKERFSLILESASTNQTSMYLCASSLSHGQTTTLLSYEQYFGPGTRLTVT.

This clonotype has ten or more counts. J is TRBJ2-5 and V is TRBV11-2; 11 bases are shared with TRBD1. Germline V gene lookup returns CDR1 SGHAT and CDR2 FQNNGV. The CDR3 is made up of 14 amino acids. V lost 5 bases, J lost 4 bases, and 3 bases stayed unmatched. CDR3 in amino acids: CASSRGTGGETQYF. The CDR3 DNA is TGTGCCAGCAGCCGAGGGACAGGGGGAGAGACCCAGTACTTC.

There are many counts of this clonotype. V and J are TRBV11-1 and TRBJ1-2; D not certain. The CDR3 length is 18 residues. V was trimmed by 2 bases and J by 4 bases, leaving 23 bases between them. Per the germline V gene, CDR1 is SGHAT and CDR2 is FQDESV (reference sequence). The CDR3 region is CASSLSTREGEEGYGYTF. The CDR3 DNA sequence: TGTGCCAGCAGCTTATCAACTCGCGAGGGAGAAGAAGGCTATGGCTACACCTTC.

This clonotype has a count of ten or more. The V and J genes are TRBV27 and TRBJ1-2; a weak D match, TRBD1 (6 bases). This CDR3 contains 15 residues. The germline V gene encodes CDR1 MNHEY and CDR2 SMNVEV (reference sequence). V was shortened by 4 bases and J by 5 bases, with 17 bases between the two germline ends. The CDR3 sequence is CASSSRDTEIYGYTF. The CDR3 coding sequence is TGTGCCAGCAGTTCCCGGGACACAGAAATTTATGGCTACACCTTC.

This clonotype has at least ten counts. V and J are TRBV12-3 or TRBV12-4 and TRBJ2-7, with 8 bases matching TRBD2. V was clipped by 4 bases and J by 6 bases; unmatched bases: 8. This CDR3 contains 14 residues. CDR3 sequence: CASSSGLDGGEQYF. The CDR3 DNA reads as TGTGCCAGCAGTTCGGGACTAGACGGTGGCGAGCAGTACTTC.

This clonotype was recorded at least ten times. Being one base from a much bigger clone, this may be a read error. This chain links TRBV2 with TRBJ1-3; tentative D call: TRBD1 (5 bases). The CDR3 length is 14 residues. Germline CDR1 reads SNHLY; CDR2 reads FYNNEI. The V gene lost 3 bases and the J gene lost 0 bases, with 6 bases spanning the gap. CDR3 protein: CASSDQGSGNTIYF. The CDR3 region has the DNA TGTGCCAGCAGTGATCAGGGCTCTGGAAACACCATATATTTT.

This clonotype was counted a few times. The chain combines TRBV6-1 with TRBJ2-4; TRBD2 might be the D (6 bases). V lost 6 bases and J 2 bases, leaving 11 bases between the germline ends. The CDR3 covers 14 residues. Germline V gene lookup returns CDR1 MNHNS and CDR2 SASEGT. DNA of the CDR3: TGTGCCAGCAGCCCGGGGGACCCCAAAAACATTCAGTACTTC. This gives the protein CASSPGDPKNIQYF.

The CDR3 protein is CASSLVGGRASEQYF. The DNA of the CDR3 is TGTGCCAGCAGCTTAGTTGGCGGGAGGGCCTCCGAGCAGTACTTC. The chain employs TRBV11-3 and TRBJ2-7; TRBD2 agrees at 9 bases. Germline assignment: CDR1 SGHNT and CDR2 YENEEA. The CDR3 has 15 residues. J was trimmed by 6 bases and V by 1 base; bases with no gene match: 7.